Following are 29 T cell receptor beta chains from one sample sequenced in a study of T-cell reconstitution after alpha-beta-depleted transplantation in children. The TCRbeta library incorporated unique molecular identifiers. TCRdb passed the PCR reads through MiXCR, listing each CDR3 protein once. Among more than 500,000 distinct CDR3 sequences listed, roughly 11% were seen once. Sequencing was performed on PBMCs, mostly from graft donor cells, taken 180 days after TCRalphabeta/CD19-depleted stem cell transplant. The source is a female patient aged 2-15 years who had a stem cell transplant for aplastic anemia, so the T cells may come from the graft donor.

The chain employs TRBV7-9 and TRBJ1-4; D is unresolved. The germline gives CDR1 SEHNR, CDR2 FQNEAQ (reference sequence). V was cut by 4 bases and J by 5 bases, with 14 bases left in between. The CDR3 spans 15 residues. CDR3 region: CASSSKGAPNEKLFF. The CDR3 nucleotides are TGTGCCAGCAGCTCCAAGGGAGCCCCCAATGAAAAACTGTTTTTT. Full variable domain (rest looked up from reference TRBV7-9 and TRBJ1-4): DTGVSQNPRHKITKRGQNVTFRCDPISEHNRLYWYRQTLGQGPEFLTYFQNEAQLEKSRLLSDRFSAERPKGSFSTLEIQRTEQGDSAMYLCASSSKGAPNEKLFFGSGTQLSVL.

The chain links TRBV15 to TRBJ1-1; perhaps TRBD1 as D (6 bases). This CDR3 has 16 amino acids. V dropped 3 bases and J dropped 5 bases, with 19 bases sitting between them. CDR1 LNHNV and CDR2 YYDKDF come from the germline V gene (reference sequence). The CDR3 DNA is TGTGCCACCAGCAGTCGCCCTACAGGGTCCGTGACTGAAGCTTTCTTT. It encodes CATSSRPTGSVTEAFF.

The V gene is TRBV5-4, the J gene TRBJ2-2; the match to TRBD2 covers 8 bases. The CDR3 runs to 15 residues. The V gene's germline CDR1 is SGHNT and CDR2 YYREEE (reference sequence). V was clipped by 0 bases and J by 3 bases; unmatched bases: 1. DNA of the CDR3: TGTGCCAGCAGCTTGGGCGGGAGGTACACCGGGGAGCTGTTTTTT. Amino acids: CASSLGGRYTGELFF.

This clonotype appeared many times. This chain connects TRBV20-1 to TRBJ2-5; TRBD2 might be the D (5 bases). Germline V CDR1 and CDR2: DFQATT, SNEGSKA (reference sequence). The CDR3 loop spans 15 amino acids. V lost 6 bases, J lost 5 bases, and 22 bases lay in between. In DNA form, the CDR3 reads TGCAGTGCGGGCGCCGGGTGGGAGAGGTCGGAGACCCAGTACTTC. Protein product: CSAGAGWERSETQYF.

There are a few counts of this clonotype. The V call is TRBV7-2, the J call TRBJ2-7; D perhaps matches TRBD1 (6 bases). This CDR3 is 16 amino acids long. V gave up 5 bases and J gave up 0 bases, with 17 bases separating them. Germline V gives CDR1 SGHTA, CDR2 FQGNSA. DNA of the CDR3: TGTGCCAGCAGCCTCAGGGGAAGGGACCTCTCCTACGAGCAGTACTTC. Encoded protein: CASSLRGRDLSYEQYF.

The chain uses TRBV6-1 and TRBJ2-1, with 7 bases aligning to TRBD2. The ends lost 10 bases at V and 9 bases at J; junction bases unmatched: 12. Germline CDR1 is MNHNS and CDR2 is SASEGT. The CDR3 has 13 residues. The CDR3 here is CATGDYTRGEQFF. The DNA for the CDR3 is TGTGCCACCGGGGACTACACCCGAGGTGAGCAGTTCTTC.

This clonotype was seen more than once but under ten times. The chain combines TRBV20-1 with TRBJ2-1; TRBD2 agrees at 10 bases. V shed 6 bases and J 4 bases; nucleotides not matched to a gene: 9. Germline V gene data show CDR1 as DFQATT and CDR2 as SNEGSKA (reference sequence). The CDR3 is 15 residues long. The CDR3 DNA sequence: TGCAGTGCCAAGAATAGCGGGAGGAAATACAATGAGCAGTTCTTC. Translated, it gives CSAKNSGRKYNEQFF.

The V call is TRBV11-3, the J call TRBJ2-3; D gene ambiguous. The CDR3 totals 13 residues. CDR1 is SGHNT and CDR2 is YENEEA in the germline V gene. Trimming shortened V by 0 bases and J by 7 bases, and 8 bases separated the two germline ends. CDR3 nucleotide sequence: TGTGCCAGCAGCTTAGATCCGGGCCATACGCAGTATTTT. Translation: CASSLDPGHTQYF.

This clonotype appeared many times. The rearrangement uses TRBV20-1 and TRBJ2-1, with no clear D. In germline, CDR1 is DFQATT, CDR2 SNEGSKA (reference sequence). This CDR3 is 11 amino acids long. V was clipped by 1 base and J by 4 bases, with 2 bases between them. The CDR3 DNA is TGCAGTGCTAGAGCTTACAATGAGCAGTTCTTC. Protein sequence: CSARAYNEQFF.

This chain joins TRBV7-2 and TRBJ2-3; TRBD2 matches 8 bases. The CDR3 covers 18 residues. The germline CDR1 and CDR2 sequences are SGHTA and FQGNSA. V dropped 3 bases and J dropped 2; count of bases not matched to a gene: 13. CDR3 sequence (DNA): TGTGCCAGCAGCTTCGCCGGGACTAGTAAGGGTAACACAGATACGCAGTATTTT. This translates into CASSFAGTSKGNTDTQYF.

The chain couples TRBV7-2 to TRBJ2-5, with TRBD1 as a possible D gene (5 bases). Germline values: CDR1 SGHTA, CDR2 FQGNSA. CDR3 length: 14 residues. V dropped 1 base and J dropped 5 bases, with 11 bases sitting between them. CDR3 residues: CASSLVRVEETQYF. CDR3 coding DNA: TGTGCCAGCAGCTTAGTCAGGGTTGAGGAGACCCAGTACTTC.

The chain uses TRBV15 and TRBJ2-1; D uncertain. Per the germline V gene, CDR1 is LNHNV and CDR2 is YYDKDF (reference sequence). The CDR3 is made up of 15 amino acids. V was clipped by 0 bases and J by 9 bases, with 15 bases between them. The CDR3 nucleotides read TGTGCCACCAGCAGAGATCGTAGTAGCCTGGTTGAGCAGTTCTTC. Translation gives CATSRDRSSLVEQFF.

Ten or more counts support this clonotype. This chain joins TRBV5-1 and TRBJ2-6, with a tentative D call TRBD1 (6 bases). With 1 base removed from V and 0 bases from J, the gap between germline ends came to 17 bases. Looked up from germline, CDR1 is SGHRS and CDR2 is YFSETQ. CDR3 length equals 19 residues. In DNA, the CDR3 is TGCGCCAGCAGCTTGACTCCCGGGACACCTCACTCTGGGGCCAACGTCCTGACTTTC. Residues: CASSLTPGTPHSGANVLTF.

This clonotype has only a few counts. J is TRBJ2-7 and V is TRBV29-1, with TRBD2 as a possible D gene (6 bases). Germline V gene sequence: CDR1 SQVTM, CDR2 ANQGSEA. This CDR3 is built from 14 residues. V lost 6 bases and J lost 2, with 17 bases in between. The CDR3 nucleotides read TGCAGCGTGGGGACCCTGGGGGGAACCTACGAGCAGTACTTC. Its protein product is CSVGTLGGTYEQYF.

This clonotype was seen repeatedly, ten times or more. This chain connects TRBV7-6 to TRBJ1-2, with D maybe TRBD1 (6 bases). Trimming removed 1 base from V and 7 bases from J, with 13 bases in between. The CDR3 covers 14 residues. CDR1 and CDR2 (germline): SGHVS, FNYEAQ. Here the CDR3 DNA reads TGTGCCAGCAGCTTAGGAGGGGGTCACGCTGGCTACACCTTC. Its protein is CASSLGGGHAGYTF.

This clonotype was observed a single time. The junction departs from germline at one end; a sequencing error may be responsible. The rearrangement links TRBV28 to TRBJ1-6; D is ambiguous. There are 12 residues in the CDR3. Germline CDR1 and CDR2: MDHEN and SYDVKM. The CDR3 is CASLLGNSPLHF. Here the CDR3 DNA reads TGTGCCAGCCTCCTGGGGAATTCCCCCCTCCACTTT.

The rearrangement joins TRBV6-5 to TRBJ1-1, with TRBD1 identical over 7 bases. The CDR3 totals 14 residues. CDR1 and CDR2 (germline): MNHEY, SVGAGI. J gave up 5 bases and V 2 bases, and 5 bases lay outside the gene matches. The CDR3 sequence is CASSYENRGTEAFF. The DNA for the CDR3 is TGTGCCAGCAGTTACGAAAACAGGGGAACTGAAGCTTTCTTT.

This clonotype was recorded a few times. This chain connects TRBV7-2 to TRBJ1-1, with no clear D. This CDR3 spans 15 amino acids. V lost 5 bases to trimming and J lost 11 bases, with 24 bases between them. The germline V gene has CDR1 SGHTA and CDR2 FQGNSA. This CDR3 is CASSPSGLTTRRAFF. The CDR3 coding sequence is TGTGCCAGCAGCCCCTCCGGTCTCACAACCCGGCGGGCTTTCTTT. The full variable domain, rest sourced from reference TRBV7-2 and TRBJ1-1, is GAGVSQSPSNKVTEKGKDVELRCDPISGHTALYWYRQSLGQGLEFLIYFQGNSAPDKSGLPSDRFSAERTGGSVSTLTIQRTQQEDSAVYLCASSPSGLTTRRAFFGQGTRLTVV.

The chain couples TRBV29-1 to TRBJ1-2, with no clear D. Germline-derived CDR1 and CDR2 are SQVTM and ANQGSEA. Between the trimmed V and J ends, which lost 3 bases and 5 bases, there was a span of 13 bases. The CDR3 consists of 13 residues. The CDR3 region has the DNA TGCAGCGTTGAGGAGGGAAGGAGATATGGCTACACCTTC. This translates into CSVEEGRRYGYTF.

The chain recombines TRBV11-2 with TRBJ2-5; D may correspond to TRBD1 or TRBD2 (5 bases each). The CDR3 length is 18 residues. V was shortened by 1 base and J by 4 bases, with 22 bases between the two germline ends. The germline V gene has CDR1 SGHAT and CDR2 FQNNGV. CDR3 nucleotides: TGTGCCAGCAGCTTAGTATTCGGGGCAGGCCAAGGCACAGAGACCCAGTACTTC. It encodes CASSLVFGAGQGTETQYF.

This clonotype showed up just a few times. The V and J genes are TRBV7-9 and TRBJ2-3, with 10 bases identical to TRBD2. The CDR3 spans 15 residues. V lost 3 bases and J lost 4; bases outside the gene matches: 4. Germline V lookup: CDR1 SEHNR, CDR2 FQNEAQ (reference sequence). The CDR3 nucleotides read TGTGCCAGCAGCTTTAAGGGACTAGCGTCAGATACGCAGTATTTT. Translated, it gives CASSFKGLASDTQYF.

The genes are TRBV29-1 and TRBJ2-1; 7 bases are shared with TRBD2. The junction had 6 bases not matched to a gene; V was cut back by 7 bases and J by 0 bases. This CDR3 comprises 14 residues. Per the germline V gene, CDR1 is SQVTM and CDR2 is ANQGSEA. DNA for the CDR3: TGCAGCGCTACCACTAGCGCCTCCTACAATGAGCAGTTCTTC. Amino acid sequence: CSATTSASYNEQFF.

This clonotype was found many times. CDR3 amino acids: CASSLPGQQETQYF. The CDR3 DNA reads TGCGCCAGCAGCCTTCCGGGACAGCAAGAGACCCAGTACTTC. This rearrangement joins TRBV4-1 to TRBJ2-5, with 7 bases lining up with TRBD1. The CDR3 contains 14 residues. CDR1 and CDR2 from the germline V gene are MGHRA and YSYEKL. The ends lost 4 bases at V and 2 bases at J; junction bases unmatched: 4.

The chain uses TRBV9 and TRBJ2-7; D might be TRBD1 or TRBD2, each matching 5 bases. The CDR3 contains 16 residues. Trimming removed 2 bases at V and 2 bases at J, with 17 bases between. Germline CDR1 SGDLS, CDR2 YYNGEE. The CDR3 region has the DNA TGTGCCAGCAGCGTCTCTGCCACCCGGGACGCCTACGAGCAGTACTTC. The encoded protein is CASSVSATRDAYEQYF.

This clonotype was seen only a few times. The V and J genes are TRBV25-1 and TRBJ2-7, with D possibly TRBD2 on 6 matching bases. Trimming cost V 2 bases and J 11 bases, with 13 bases left between them. CDR1 MGHDK and CDR2 SYGVNS come from the germline V gene. This CDR3 has 12 amino acids. Here the CDR3 DNA reads TGTGCCAGCAGTGAAGAAGGAGGGGAGGAGTACTTC. Protein sequence: CASSEEGGEEYF.

A few counts support this clonotype. The chain combines TRBV7-3 with TRBJ2-1; the match to TRBD2 covers 9 bases. V shed 5 bases, J shed 8 bases, and the junction held 10 bases outside the gene matches. This CDR3 is built from 15 residues. Germline CDR1 reads SGHTA; CDR2 reads FQGTGA. The CDR3: CASSRLAGIPHEQFF. The CDR3 nucleotides read TGTGCCAGCAGCCGGCTAGCGGGAATCCCCCATGAGCAGTTCTTC.

This chain joins TRBV21-1 and TRBJ2-3; the listed D gene, TRBD2, was not tested against the DNA. TRBV21-1 is assigned pseudogene status. The CDR3 is made up of 16 amino acids. The CDR3 region has the DNA TGTGCCAGCAGCAAAGGACTAGCGGGAGTTCCAGATACGCAGTATTTT. Its protein product is CASSKGLAGVPDTQYF.

This clonotype occurred a few times. The rearrangement uses TRBV12-3 or TRBV12-4 and TRBJ2-7; D is unclear. This CDR3 region has 14 residues. V lost 1 base to trimming and J lost 6 bases, with 13 bases between them. The CDR3 sequence: CASSLVGIIGEQYF. The CDR3 DNA follows: TGTGCCAGCAGTTTAGTGGGGATAATCGGCGAGCAGTACTTC.

In this sample, this clonotype turned up a few times. The chain recombines TRBV12-3 or TRBV12-4 with TRBJ1-2; possibly TRBD1 for D (6 bases). The CDR3 runs 16 residues. Trimming removed 6 bases at V and 7 bases at J, with 24 bases between. The DNA of the CDR3 is TGTGCCAGCAGCGCCGGAGGGGGGGGCAATTACCTTGGCTACACCTTC. It is translated as CASSAGGGGNYLGYTF.